This T cell receptor (beta chain) was captured by sequencing in a study of blood T cell repertoires in COVID-19. Study details: Donors in the United States, Italy and Spain gave samples during acute or convalescent COVID-19. T cells, B-cell-depleted T cells, or PBMCs provided the cDNA or gDNA that served as material.

Original processing notes: The assay estimated nucleated cells by amplifying reference gene primers. Data came from immunoSEQ multiplex PCR; TCRdb stores just in-frame clones and leaves some out. For V, J and clone size, that table is used; D and trimming come from the DNA. The sample shows 120,000 or so clones, around three quarters of them seen only once. Germline V gene data show CDR1 as LGHNA and CDR2 as YSLEER. V was cut by 0 bases and J by 4 bases, with 16 bases left in between. The CDR3 runs 16 residues. The chain recombines TRBV4-3 with TRBJ2-7, with D possibly matching TRBD1 (5 bases). Sequencing was done on a sample of peripheral blood. This TCR came from a woman aged 65 to 85 with acute or convalescent COVID-19. The CDR3: CASSQDYRWRSYEQYF. The CDR3 region has the DNA TGCGCCAGCAGCCAAGACTACAGGTGGAGATCATACGAGCAGTACTTC.